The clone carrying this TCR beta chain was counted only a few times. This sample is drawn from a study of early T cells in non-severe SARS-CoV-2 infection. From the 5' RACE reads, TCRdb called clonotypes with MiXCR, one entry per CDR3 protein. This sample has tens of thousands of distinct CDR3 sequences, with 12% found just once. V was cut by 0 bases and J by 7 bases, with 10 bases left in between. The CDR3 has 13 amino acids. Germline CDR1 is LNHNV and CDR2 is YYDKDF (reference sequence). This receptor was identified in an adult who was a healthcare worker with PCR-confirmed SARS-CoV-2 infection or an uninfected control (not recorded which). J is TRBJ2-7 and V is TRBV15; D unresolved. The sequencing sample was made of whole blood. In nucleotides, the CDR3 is TGTGCCACCAGCAGAGATGTAAGTAGGGAGCAGTACTTC. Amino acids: CATSRDVSREQYF.